Listed below are T cell receptor beta chains from one sample, sequenced in a study of shared clonotypes between healthy human individuals. TCRdb's copy holds only in-frame clones and misses some; the assay was immunoSEQ multiplex PCR. The table shows more than 550,000 clones, with about nine tenths occurring only once. Sequenced sample: memory CD8+ T cells from PBMCs. All receptors come from a man between 18 and 29 years old in good health. Some clones in this sample may be carry-over from other donors' samples. Both conserved end residues are part of each CDR3. The order of the fields is clone size, D gene, J gene, V gene, CDR3 protein, CDR3 DNA. D genes are given only for firm matches. Clone size is given for some rows only: seen once, a few or many times, or a class if the clone is expanded.

>few|.|TRBJ1-1|TRBV27
CASSSPLQMNTEAFF
TGTGCCAGCAGTTCCCCCCTCCAAATGAACACTGAAGCTTTCTTT
>few|.|TRBJ1-1|TRBV7-9
CASSQGEGTNTEAFF
TGTGCCAGCAGTCAAGGGGAGGGCACGAACACTGAAGCTTTCTTT
>.|TRBD2|TRBJ2-3|TRBV15
CATSIRDYTDTQYF
TGTGCCACCAGCATTCGGGACTACACAGATACGCAGTATTTT
>once|TRBD2|TRBJ2-7|TRBV29-1
CSVGSSGSSYEQYF
TGCAGCGTGGGGTCTAGCGGGAGTTCCTACGAGCAGTACTTC
>.|TRBD2|TRBJ2-3|TRBV9
CASSTTGDYDWAQYF
TGTGCCAGCAGCACTACTGGGGACTACGACTGGGCGCAGTATTTT
>.|.|TRBJ1-5|TRBV6-1
CASSEVTRGTQHF
TGTGCCAGCAGTGAAGTGACCCGGGGCACCCAGCATTTT
>.|.|TRBJ2-7|TRBV7-9
CASSLVPGVEYEQYF
TGTGCCAGCAGCTTAGTGCCTGGAGTAGAGTACGAGCAGTACTTC
>.|.|TRBJ2-7|TRBV28
CASSFLGAQGTDEQYF
TGTGCCAGCAGTTTCTTGGGGGCCCAGGGGACGGACGAGCAGTACTTC
>.|.|TRBJ2-2|TRBV7-8
CASSLGGSTGELFF
TGTGCCAGCAGCTTGGGGGGCAGCACCGGGGAGCTGTTTTTT
>many|.|TRBJ2-1|TRBV7-3
CASSLTRAASSYNEQFF
TGTGCCAGCAGCTTAACCCGGGCCGCCAGCTCCTACAATGAGCAGTTCTTC
>.|.|TRBJ1-1|TRBV5-6
CASSFEGNAEAFF
TGTGCCAGCAGCTTTGAAGGTAACGCTGAAGCTTTCTTT
>.|.|TRBJ2-5|TRBV10-2
CASIGGGETQYF
TGCGCCAGCATTGGCGGAGGGGAGACCCAGTACTTC
>.|.|TRBJ1-4|TRBV4-1
CASTSQGLANEKLFF
TGCGCCAGCACCTCTCAGGGTTTGGCTAATGAAAAACTGTTTTTT
>.|TRBD2|TRBJ2-7|TRBV30
CAWAQGGGSYEQYF
TGTGCCTGGGCCCAGGGCGGGGGGTCCTACGAGCAGTACTTC
>once|.|TRBJ1-4|TRBV5-1
CASSLKGEKLFF
TGCGCCAGCAGCTTGAAAGGTGAAAAACTGTTTTTT
>.|TRBD1|TRBJ2-7|TRBV2
CASSWDRGYEQYF
TGTGCCAGCAGTTGGGACAGGGGATACGAGCAGTACTTC
>.|TRBD1|TRBJ2-5|TRBV9
CASSAGTGGWETQYF
TGTGCCAGCAGCGCCGGGACAGGGGGCTGGGAGACCCAGTACTTC
>.|.|TRBJ2-1|TRBV5-8
CAGGQAYNEQFF
TGTGCCGGGGGGCAGGCCTACAATGAGCAGTTCTTC
>.|.|TRBJ2-7|TRBV11-2
CASSPRLEEQYF
TGTGCCAGCAGCCCACGCCTCGAGGAACAGTACTTC
>.|.|TRBJ2-5|TRBV27
CASGQETQYF
TGTGCCAGCGGACAAGAGACCCAGTACTTC
>.|.|TRBJ2-2|TRBV5-6
CASSLMQEGATGELFF
TGTGCCAGCAGCTTGATGCAGGAGGGGGCAACCGGGGAGCTGTTTTTT
>few|.|TRBJ1-1|TRBV6-1
CAGRAQNTEAFF
TGTGCCGGAAGGGCACAGAACACTGAAGCTTTCTTT
>once|.|TRBJ1-2|TRBV28
CASRSEQDNYGYTF
TGTGCCAGCAGGAGTGAGCAGGATAACTATGGCTACACCTTC
>.|.|TRBJ1-3|TRBV7-6
CASSLGDSGNTIYF
TGTGCCAGCAGCTTAGGAGATTCTGGAAACACCATATATTTT
>.|.|TRBJ2-7|TRBV6-5
CASSYRDLLGEQYF
TGTGCCAGCAGTTATCGGGACCTCTTGGGGGAGCAGTACTTC
>.|.|TRBJ1-2|TRBV27
CASSLSAGGWDYGYTF
TGTGCCAGCAGTTTATCTGCGGGGGGCTGGGACTATGGCTACACCTTC
>.|.|TRBJ1-2|TRBV7-9
CASSTSSGKRVLSYGYTF
TGTGCCAGCAGTACAAGTTCAGGGAAAAGGGTATTATCGTACGGCTACACCTTC
>.|.|TRBJ2-2|TRBV6-1
CASSEGPPIGELFF
TGTGCCAGCAGTGAAGGACCCCCTATTGGGGAGCTGTTTTTT
>.|.|TRBJ2-7|TRBV2
CASSSLGSGLAYEQYF
TGTGCCAGCAGTTCCCTTGGTTCAGGCCTGGCCTACGAGCAGTACTTC
>.|.|TRBJ1-4|TRBV7-9
CASSQNLGVEEKLFF
TGTGCCAGCAGCCAAAATTTGGGGGTTGAGGAAAAACTGTTTTTT
>.|TRBD1|TRBJ1-6|TRBV6-6
CASMGTGVNSPLHF
TGTGCCAGCATGGGGACAGGTGTAAATTCGCCCCTCCACTTT
>.|.|TRBJ1-2|TRBV9
CASSVDETSYGYTF
TGTGCCAGCAGCGTAGACGAGACAAGCTATGGCTACACCTTC
>.|.|TRBJ2-7|TRBV19
CASSIVYVSDTEQYF
TGTGCCAGTAGTATCGTGTATGTTTCGGATACCGAGCAGTACTTC
>.|TRBD1|TRBJ2-1|TRBV27
CASSSWKATGGFHNEQFF
TGTGCCAGCAGTTCCTGGAAGGCCACAGGGGGGTTTCACAATGAGCAGTTCTTC
>once|.|TRBJ2-3|TRBV14
CASSKLRVDTQYF
TGTGCCAGCAGCAAATTGAGGGTGGATACGCAGTATTTT
>.|TRBD2|TRBJ2-3|TRBV7-9
CASSGPTSGSPPDTQYF
TGTGCCAGCAGCGGCCCGACTAGCGGGAGTCCCCCAGATACGCAGTATTTT
>.|TRBD2|TRBJ2-3|TRBV7-9
CASSIGLAGSTDTQYF
TGTGCCAGCAGCATTGGACTAGCGGGCAGCACAGATACGCAGTATTTT
>.|TRBD1|TRBJ2-3|TRBV6-7
CASTLLDRATDTQYF
TGTGCCAGCACCTTGCTGGACAGGGCCACAGATACGCAGTATTTT
>.|TRBD1|TRBJ1-2|TRBV2
CASSEIAGGEGYTF
TGTGCCAGCAGTGAAATCGCAGGGGGAGAGGGCTACACCTTC
>.|.|TRBJ2-1|TRBV19
CASSGRIDEQFF
TGTGCCAGTAGTGGGCGCATCGATGAGCAGTTCTTC
>.|.|TRBJ1-2|TRBV14
CASSQRAGYGYTF
TGTGCCAGCAGTCAAAGGGCGGGCTATGGCTACACCTTC
>.|.|TRBJ1-4|TRBV4-3
CASSLGGRPNEKLFF
TGCGCCAGCAGCCTTGGAGGGCGACCTAATGAAAAACTGTTTTTT
>once|.|TRBJ2-7|TRBV4-2
CASSLITAGSYEQYF
TGTGCCAGCAGCCTCATCACTGCGGGTTCCTACGAGCAGTACTTC